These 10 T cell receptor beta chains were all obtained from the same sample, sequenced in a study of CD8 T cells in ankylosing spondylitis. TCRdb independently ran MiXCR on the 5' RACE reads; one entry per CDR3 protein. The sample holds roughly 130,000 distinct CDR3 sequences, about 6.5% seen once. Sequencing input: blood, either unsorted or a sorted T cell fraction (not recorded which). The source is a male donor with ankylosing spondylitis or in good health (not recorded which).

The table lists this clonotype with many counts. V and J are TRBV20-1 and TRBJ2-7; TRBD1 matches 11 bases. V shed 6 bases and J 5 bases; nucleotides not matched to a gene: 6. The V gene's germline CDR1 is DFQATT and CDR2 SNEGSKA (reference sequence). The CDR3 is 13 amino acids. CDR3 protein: CSATGQGANEQYF. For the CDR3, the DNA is TGCAGTGCCACCGGACAGGGGGCGAACGAGCAGTACTTC.

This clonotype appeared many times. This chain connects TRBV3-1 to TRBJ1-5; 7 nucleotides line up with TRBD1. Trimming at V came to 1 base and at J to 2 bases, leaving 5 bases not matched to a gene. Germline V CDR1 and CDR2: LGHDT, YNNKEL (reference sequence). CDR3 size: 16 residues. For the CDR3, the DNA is TGTGCCAGCAGCCAAGGGGCAGGGGGTGGCAATCAGCCCCAGCATTTT. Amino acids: CASSQGAGGGNQPQHF.

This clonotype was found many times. The CDR3: CASSSQHTQETQYF. The CDR3, as DNA: TGTGCCAGCAGCTCCCAGCATACGCAAGAGACCCAGTACTTC. This chain links TRBV5-6 with TRBJ2-5, with no clear D. Germline CDR1 and CDR2: SGHDT and YYEEEE. The CDR3 is 14 residues long. V lost 3 bases and J 2 bases, leaving 11 bases between the germline ends.

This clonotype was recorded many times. The CDR3 sequence is CASSLGQGAEQYF. CDR3 nucleotides: TGTGCCAGCAGTTTGGGACAGGGAGCCGAGCAGTACTTC. The genes are TRBV12-3 or TRBV12-4 and TRBJ2-7; TRBD1 aligns across 9 bases. CDR3 size: 13 residues. With 3 bases clipped from V and 6 bases from J, the junction kept 3 bases outside the gene matches.

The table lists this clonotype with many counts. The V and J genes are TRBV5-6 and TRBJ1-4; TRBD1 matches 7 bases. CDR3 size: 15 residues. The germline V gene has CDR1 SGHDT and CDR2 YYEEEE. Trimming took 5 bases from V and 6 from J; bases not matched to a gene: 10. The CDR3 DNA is TGTGCCAGCAGATTCCAGGGGGGGGCAGATGAAAAACTGTTTTTT. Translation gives CASRFQGGADEKLFF.

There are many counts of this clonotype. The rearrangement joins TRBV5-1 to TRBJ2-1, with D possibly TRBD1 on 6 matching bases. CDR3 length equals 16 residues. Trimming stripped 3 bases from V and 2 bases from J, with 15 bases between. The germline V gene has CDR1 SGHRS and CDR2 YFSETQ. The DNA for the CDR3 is TGCGCCAGCAGCTCGAACAGGGAAAGTGCCTACAATGAGCAGTTCTTC. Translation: CASSSNRESAYNEQFF.

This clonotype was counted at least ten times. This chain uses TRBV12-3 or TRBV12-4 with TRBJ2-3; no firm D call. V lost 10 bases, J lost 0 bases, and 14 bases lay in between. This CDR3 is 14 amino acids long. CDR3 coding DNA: TGTGCCACCCAAATGACTGTTAGCACAGATACGCAGTATTTT. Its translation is CATQMTVSTDTQYF.

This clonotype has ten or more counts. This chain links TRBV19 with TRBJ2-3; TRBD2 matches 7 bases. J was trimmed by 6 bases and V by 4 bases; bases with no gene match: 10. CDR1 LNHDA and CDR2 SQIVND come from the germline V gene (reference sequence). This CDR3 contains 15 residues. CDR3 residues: CASSTRRAGVDTQYF. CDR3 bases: TGTGCCAGTAGTACCAGAAGGGCGGGAGTGGATACGCAGTATTTT.

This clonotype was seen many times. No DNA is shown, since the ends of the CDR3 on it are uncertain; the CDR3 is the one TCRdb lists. The CDR3 sequence is CASSEPRDRVMKNCFF. The chain combines TRBV6-4 with TRBJ1-4; the listed D gene, TRBD1, was not tested against the DNA. Germline lookup yields CDR1 MRHNA and CDR2 SNTAGT. With termini counted, the CDR3 has 16 amino acids.

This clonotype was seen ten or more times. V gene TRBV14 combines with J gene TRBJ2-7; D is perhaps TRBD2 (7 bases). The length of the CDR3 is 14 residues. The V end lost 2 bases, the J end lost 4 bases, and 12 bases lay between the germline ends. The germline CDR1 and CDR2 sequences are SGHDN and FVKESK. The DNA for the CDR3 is TGTGCCAGCAGCCAATTAGGGGGGGGATACGAGCAGTACTTC. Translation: CASSQLGGGYEQYF.